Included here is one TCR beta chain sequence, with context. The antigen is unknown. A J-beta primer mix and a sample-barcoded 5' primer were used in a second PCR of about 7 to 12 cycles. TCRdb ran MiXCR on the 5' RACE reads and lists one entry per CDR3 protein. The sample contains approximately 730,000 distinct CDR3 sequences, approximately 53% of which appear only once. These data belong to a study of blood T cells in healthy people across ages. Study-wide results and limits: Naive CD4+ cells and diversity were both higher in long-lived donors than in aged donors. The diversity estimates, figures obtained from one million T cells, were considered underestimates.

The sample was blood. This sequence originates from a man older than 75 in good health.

CDR3: CASSANTGVDYGYTF. CDR3 bases: TGTGCCAGCAGTGCGAATACAGGGGTGGACTATGGCTACACCTTC. V usage is TRBV2 and J usage is TRBJ1-2, with 7 bases that match TRBD1. The length of the CDR3 is 15 residues. In germline, CDR1 is SNHLY, CDR2 FYNNEI. The junction had 8 bases not matched to a gene; V was cut back by 4 bases and J by 3 bases.